One sample yielded the 10 T cell receptor beta chains listed below, sequenced in a study of cytomegalovirus exposure and HLA in healthy donors. A multiplex PCR was run with 60 Vbeta primers and 13 Jbeta primers. Assay: immunoSEQ multiplex PCR; the TCRdb copy retains only in-frame clones and omits some. This sample has some 130,000 clones, with roughly 70% found just once. The sequenced material came from PBMCs. These receptors all come from a man aged 35-49 years in good health and CMV-seronegative.

The chain carries TRBV7-2 and TRBJ2-1; 11 bases are a match to TRBD2. Germline V gives CDR1 SGHTA, CDR2 FQGNSA. V lost 0 bases and J lost 5; bases outside the gene matches: 9. CDR3 length: 18 residues. CDR3 in DNA: TGTGCCAGCAGCTTAGCAGTGACTAGCGGGATACTACACAATGAGCAGTTCTTC. As protein: CASSLAVTSGILHNEQFF.

This sequence joins TRBV4-3 and TRBJ2-3; 8 nucleotides match TRBD2. Germline CDR1 reads LGHNA; CDR2 reads YSLEER. This CDR3 comprises 16 residues. V shed 4 bases, J shed 4 bases, and the junction held 10 bases outside the gene matches. CDR3 region: CASSLGGGLNADTQYF. DNA of the CDR3: TGCGCCAGCAGCCTAGGCGGGGGGCTTAACGCAGATACGCAGTATTTT.

This clone has a single count. The chain joins TRBV30 to TRBJ2-5; TRBD1 aligns across 8 bases. Per germline, CDR1 GTSNPN and CDR2 SVGIG (reference sequence). V was clipped by 2 bases and J by 4 bases; unmatched bases: 6. The CDR3 is 14 amino acids. The CDR3 sequence: CAWSLGQGGETQYF. CDR3 in DNA: TGTGCCTGGAGTCTAGGACAGGGAGGAGAGACCCAGTACTTC. The whole variable domain, remainder taken from reference TRBV30 and TRBJ2-5, is SQTIHQWPATLVQPVGSPLSLECTVEGTSNPNLYWYRQAAGRGLQLLFYSVGIGQISSEVPQNLSASRPQDRQFILSSKKLLLSDSGFYLCAWSLGQGGETQYFGPGTRLLVL.

The V gene is TRBV11-3, the J gene TRBJ2-5, with TRBD2 identical over 9 bases. The J segment lost 5 bases and the V segment lost 6 bases, leaving 13 bases of the junction unmatched. The germline V gene has CDR1 SGHNT and CDR2 YENEEA. The CDR3 is 16 amino acids. CDR3 in amino acids: CASSDSGTSIRETQYF. CDR3 bases: TGTGCCAGCAGTGATTCCGGGACTAGCATTCGTGAGACCCAGTACTTC.

The chain couples TRBV18 to TRBJ2-5, with D maybe TRBD2 (6 bases). Germline CDR1 is KGHSH and CDR2 is LQKENI. The germline V and J ends were trimmed by 8 bases and 4 bases, with 20 bases remaining between them. The CDR3 loop spans 15 amino acids. The CDR3 region is CASTWVGGGGETQYF. The CDR3 DNA is TGTGCCAGCACCTGGGTGGGAGGTGGAGGAGAGACCCAGTACTTC.

V usage is TRBV5-1 and J usage is TRBJ2-5; 8 positions agree with TRBD2. From germline, CDR1 is SGHRS and CDR2 YFSETQ. The CDR3 runs 15 residues. J gave up 6 bases and V 0 bases, and 7 bases lay outside the gene matches. CDR3 loop: CASSLGLAGTKTQYF. CDR3 nucleotide sequence: TGCGCCAGCAGCTTGGGTTTAGCGGGGACCAAGACCCAGTACTTC. The full variable domain, rest sourced from reference TRBV5-1 and TRBJ2-5, is KAGVTQTPRYLIKTRGQQVTLSCSPISGHRSVSWYQQTPGQGLQFLFEYFSETQRNKGNFPGRFSGRQFSNSRSEMNVSTLELGDSALYLCASSLGLAGTKTQYFGPGTRLLVL.

The rearrangement links TRBV5-4 to TRBJ2-3, with TRBD2 matching 9 bases. Unmatched junction bases numbered 7, after V lost 4 bases and J lost 1 base. Germline CDR1 reads SGHNT; CDR2 reads YYREEE (reference sequence). The CDR3 loop spans 16 amino acids. The CDR3 sequence: CASSPPTSGGTDTQYF. In DNA, the CDR3 is TGTGCCAGCAGCCCCCCGACTAGCGGAGGCACAGATACGCAGTATTTT. Full variable domain (rest looked up from reference TRBV5-4 and TRBJ2-3): ETGVTQSPTHLIKTRGQQVTLRCSSQSGHNTVSWYQQALGQGPQFIFQYYREEENGRGNFPPRFSGLQFPNYSSELNVNALELDDSALYLCASSPPTSGGTDTQYFGPGTRLTVL.

This clone was counted a few times. The rearrangement joins TRBV7-9 to TRBJ2-7; 11 bases match TRBD2. Germline V lookup: CDR1 SEHNR, CDR2 FQNEAQ (reference sequence). This CDR3 region has 16 residues. V lost 5 bases and J lost 0; bases outside the gene matches: 6. CDR3 sequence (DNA): TGTGCCAGCAGCCCGACTGGGACTAGCGGCTCCTACGAGCAGTACTTC. Amino acid sequence: CASSPTGTSGSYEQYF. The full variable domain, rest sourced from reference TRBV7-9 and TRBJ2-7, is DTGVSQNPRHKITKRGQNVTFRCDPISEHNRLYWYRQTLGQGPEFLTYFQNEAQLEKSRLLSDRFSAERPKGSFSTLEIQRTEQGDSAMYLCASSPTGTSGSYEQYFGPGTRLTVT.

The chain joins TRBV19 to TRBJ1-2, with D uncertain. This CDR3 contains 13 residues. V gave up 3 bases and J gave up 4 bases, with 9 bases separating them. In germline, CDR1 is LNHDA, CDR2 SQIVND (reference sequence). This chain's CDR3 is CASSIGEGYGYTF. The CDR3, as DNA: TGTGCCAGTAGTATCGGGGAGGGCTATGGCTACACCTTC.

This clone was detected only a few times. The CDR3 DNA reads as TGTGCCAGCAGCACGTGGGCCCTACAGAACACCGGGGAGCTGTTTTTT. Protein sequence: CASSTWALQNTGELFF. The chain combines TRBV7-9 with TRBJ2-2; D call uncertain. The CDR3 spans 16 residues. The ends were cut back, 5 bases at V and 1 base at J, with 14 bases in the middle. CDR1 is SEHNR and CDR2 is FQNEAQ in the germline V gene (reference sequence).